This entry features one TCR beta chain sequence. No antigen is known for it. Within one base of it there is no much larger clone, and no base qualities were kept. The sample originates from a study of Ad26.COV2.S vaccination and SARS-CoV-2 variants (dated by TCRdb to the early 2020s). Background on the whole study: Donors in the vaccine arm were drawn from COV1001, a phase I-IIa trial of Ad26.COV2.S in healthy adults that was multicentre, randomized, double-blind and placebo-controlled. Participants in the trial were split at random into five groups of five each, receiving low-dose or high-dose Ad26.COV2.S once or twice, or else placebo on both occasions. Dosing of Ad26.COV2.S was intramuscular, at either 5x10^10 or 1x10^11 viral particles, delivered as one shot or as two shots spaced 56 days apart. Investigators did not know the trial group allocation while performing experiments and assessing outcomes. The TCR-sequenced set comprised about 32 samples: some 19 Ad26.COV2.S vaccine recipients, 5 placebo recipients and 8 SARS-CoV-2 convalescent individuals. The specificity and breadth of SARS-CoV-2-reactive T cell receptors after Ad26.COV2.S vaccination were assessed by TCRbeta repertoire sequencing. What the authors observed across the whole study: The study was not powered to compare responses between vaccine doses or regimens. Compared with placebo recipients, Ad26.COV2.S recipients showed higher spike-specific TCR breadth (P = 0.0014). The authors noted that total T cell responses may have been underestimated by the TCR breadth and depth analyses. Substantial breadth of spike-specific CD8+ and CD4+ T cell responses was reported after vaccination. Vaccine and placebo recipients had similar non-spike TCR breadth, a finding consistent with the vaccine containing only spike.

The treatment or condition tag for this specimen amounts to: 15 to 20 received Ad26.COV2.S at low or high dose, single or two shots; about 5 received placebo; per-sample allocation not given. Repertoires of vaccine and placebo recipients were sequenced from samples collected on day 63 after the first injection. Between 29 July and 7 August 2020, Cohort 1b enrolled around 24 adults aged 18-55 years at one site in Boston, USA. Ad26.COV2.S was a replication-incompetent adenovirus type 26 vector that expressed a prefusion-stabilized SARS-CoV-2 spike protein derived from the original Wuhan strain. The cysteine opens and the phenylalanine closes a CDR3 of 17 amino acids. The sequence is cut down to CDR3 DNA, 51 bases in frame from base 1. Trimming takes 5 bases from V and 4 bases from J, and the germline ends sit 24 bases apart. Looking up the germline V gene (reference sequence) yields CDR1 MNHNY and CDR2 SVGAGI.

The immunoSEQ Assay was the method used to sequence TCRbeta CDR3 regions. After extraction, genomic DNA underwent amplification by bias-controlled multiplex PCR, followed by high-throughput sequencing. Processing in the source paper ran as follows. Collapsing and filtering of sequences were performed to quantify the absolute abundance of each unique TCRbeta CDR3 region. T cell fraction was estimated by normalizing TCRbeta template counts to usable DNA, which was measured by amplifying reference genes present in all nucleated cells. Repertoire TCRs were annotated as SARS-CoV-2-specific when V gene, CDR3 amino acid sequence and J gene were exactly matched to a known reactive TCR set. MIRA supplied the reference SARS-CoV-2 TCR set, which was filtered for enrichment in COVID-19-positive ImmuneCODE repertoires so that public or cross-reactive TCRs were removed. Using the MIRA antigens, annotated TCRs were further analysed by specific ORF or by position within an ORF. Depth was the summed frequency of annotated unique rearrangements, while breadth was defined as annotated unique rearrangements over total unique productive rearrangements. Group comparisons of TCR breadth used two-sided Wilcoxon rank-sum tests. The source is immuneACCESS, and TCRdb retained only in-frame sequences with V and J called. Part of the clones is not carried over; for the studies checked, unresolved V genes explain less than half of this, and the remainder is unexplained. For V, J and clone size, that table is used; D and trimming come from the DNA. This sample is represented by over 300,000 clones; 83% of them were singletons. The ten biggest clones cover approximately 7.8% of the sample.

The chain uses TRBV6-6 and TRBJ2-7, with the D call tentatively TRBD1 or TRBD2, each fitting 6 bases. The TCR originated in a person between 18 and 60 years old who received the Ad26.COV2.S COVID-19 vaccine or a placebo. Sequences were derived from peripheral blood, sampled in a trial of Ad26.COV2.S vaccine versus placebo. The DNA reads TGTGCCAGCAGTCGACAGCCCCTCGGGGGCTGGGGATACGAGCAGTACTTC. This encodes CASSRQPLGGWGYEQYF.